The following is a TCR beta chain sequence with its context. The sample comes from a study of control samples from healthy donors and cancer patients. The CDR3 spans 15 residues. With 2 bases clipped from V and 5 bases from J, the junction kept 7 bases outside the gene matches. The V gene's germline CDR1 is SGHVS and CDR2 FNYEAQ. TCRdb's copy holds only in-frame clones and misses some; the assay was immunoSEQ multiplex PCR. The sample consists of 150,000 to 200,000 clones, approximately 90% of them appearing once. Sequencing used blood. This sequence originates from a man aged 25-45 years in good health. The chain has TRBV7-6 and TRBJ2-5, with 8 bases that match TRBD1. In DNA form, the CDR3 reads TGTGCCAGCAGCTTAACACAGGGGGGAATTGAGACCCAGTACTTC. Translation: CASSLTQGGIETQYF.